The rows below give T cell receptor beta chains drawn from one sample of a study of beta chain features in type 1 diabetes. The table came from immunoSEQ multiplex PCR; TCRdb's copy has only in-frame clones and leaves some out. The sample contains about 260,000 clones, about a fifth of which appear only once. Sample: naive CD4+ T cells from blood. The receptors shown here come from a woman aged 35 to 49 with type 1 diabetes. Each CDR3 is given with its conserved first and last residue. D genes are given only for firm matches. A clone size is listed for some rows: how often the clone was seen (once, few, many), or a class if it is expanded.

TRBD1,TRBJ1-1,-,TRBV7-3,TGTGCCAGCAGCTTGACAGGGGCGAACACTGAAGCTTTCTTT,CASSLTGANTEAFF
-,TRBJ2-7,few,TRBV6-6,TGTGCCAGCAGTTACCACAAGGGGCTATCCTACGAGCAGTACTTC,CASSYHKGLSYEQYF
TRBD1,TRBJ2-7,-,TRBV29-1,TGCAGCGGGGGACAGGGGTTGTCCTACGAGCAGTACTTC,CSGGQGLSYEQYF
-,TRBJ2-7,few,TRBV15,TGTGCCACCAGCAGAGATCCGGGACACCTCTACGAGCAGTACTTC,CATSRDPGHLYEQYF
TRBD1,TRBJ2-7,-,TRBV27,TGTGCCAGCATTAGGCGCGGGACAGGGTCCGCCTACGAGCAGTACTTC,CASIRRGTGSAYEQYF
-,TRBJ1-2,few,TRBV19,TGTGCCAGTATAGCGAAGGACGTTCCCCGAGGTTTTGATGGCTACACCTTC,CASIAKDVPRGFDGYTF
TRBD2,TRBJ2-1,-,TRBV9,TGTGCCAGCAGCTTACTAGCGGGAGAGTACAATGAGCAGTTCTTC,CASSLLAGEYNEQFF
TRBD2,TRBJ2-1,few,TRBV10-3,TGTGCCATCAGTGAGTCGAAAGCGGGAGGATCCAATGAGCAGTTCTTC,CAISESKAGGSNEQFF
TRBD1,TRBJ2-1,-,TRBV5-1,TGCGCCAGCAGCGGGGGACAGGTTAACAATGAGCAGTTCTTC,CASSGGQVNNEQFF
TRBD1,TRBJ2-1,-,TRBV9,TGTGCCAGCAGCTCCAGGACAGGGACGGGCAATGAGCAGTTCTTC,CASSSRTGTGNEQFF
-,TRBJ1-5,-,TRBV6-5,TGTGCCAGCCGCGGGGACGGAGGTCAGCCCCAGCATTTT,CASRGDGGQPQHF
-,TRBJ2-7,-,TRBV10-3,TGTGCCATCATGGCGGCAGGGACCTACGAGCAGTACTTC,CAIMAAGTYEQYF
-,TRBJ2-5,few,TRBV7-2,TGTGCCAGCAGCTTCAAGGGGGAAGGGACCCAGTACTTC,CASSFKGEGTQYF
-,TRBJ1-4,-,TRBV9,TGTGCCAGCAGCCGCCAGGCTTTTAATGAAAAACTGTTTTTT,CASSRQAFNEKLFF
-,TRBJ1-5,few,TRBV7-9,TGTGCCAGCAGCTTTTCTCGTAGCAATCAGCCCCAGCATTTT,CASSFSRSNQPQHF
TRBD1,TRBJ2-7,few,TRBV25-1,TGTGCCAGCAGTGCCGGGACAGGCTTCCCCTACGAGCAGTACTTC,CASSAGTGFPYEQYF
TRBD2,TRBJ2-7,-,TRBV7-3,TGTGCCAGCAGCCCCGGCGGGGGGGTCAACCACGAGCAGTACTTC,CASSPGGGVNHEQYF
-,TRBJ2-5,-,TRBV15,TGTGCCACCAGCACTCCCGGCCGGACAGCCCAAGAGACCCAGTACTTC,CATSTPGRTAQETQYF
-,TRBJ2-6,few,TRBV6-1,TGTGCCAGCAGTGCTAGCGCCTCACCTGGGGCCAACGTCCTGACTTTC,CASSASASPGANVLTF
-,TRBJ1-1,-,TRBV9,TGTGCCAGCAGCGCGACAGAGAACACTGAAGCTTTCTTT,CASSATENTEAFF
-,TRBJ2-7,few,TRBV30,TGTGCCTGGAGTGTCACCTACGAGCAGTACTTC,CAWSVTYEQYF
-,TRBJ2-5,-,TRBV18,TGTGCCAGCTCACTGCGAGGCTTGCAAGAGACCCAGTACTTC,CASSLRGLQETQYF
TRBD2,TRBJ2-1,few,TRBV7-2,TGTGCCAGCAGCTTAGCTTCCTCGAGCGGGAGGGTGAATGAGCAGTTCTTC,CASSLASSSGRVNEQFF
TRBD1,TRBJ1-2,few,TRBV7-9,TGTGCCAGCAGCTTTTCTCGGGGACAGTCTGGCTACACCTTC,CASSFSRGQSGYTF
-,TRBJ2-6,-,TRBV28,TGTGCCAGCAGTTTAGGAACAGGGCAGTCTGGGGCCAACGTCCTGACTTTC,CASSLGTGQSGANVLTF
TRBD1,TRBJ1-5,-,TRBV11-2,TGTGCCAGCAGCGAAGACAGGGTAGGTCAGCCCCAGCATTTT,CASSEDRVGQPQHF
-,TRBJ2-4,-,TRBV27,TGTGCCAGCAGTTCCCCAGGGACCAAAAACATTCAGTACTTC,CASSSPGTKNIQYF
-,TRBJ2-2,-,TRBV5-6,TGTGCCAGCAGACTTTCAGGGGTTAGGACCGGGGAGCTGTTTTTT,CASRLSGVRTGELFF
-,TRBJ1-2,-,TRBV5-1,TGCGCCAGCAGCTTGGAGGGACAAGGGGTTGGCTACACCTTC,CASSLEGQGVGYTF
-,TRBJ1-5,few,TRBV4-2,TGTGCCAGCAGCCAAGATTCGAGCGGAACAGGGTGGTATCAGCCCCAGCATTTT,CASSQDSSGTGWYQPQHF
TRBD1,TRBJ2-5,-,TRBV5-1,TGCGCCAGCAGCTTACAGGGGAAAGAGACCCAGTACTTC,CASSLQGKETQYF
-,TRBJ1-1,few,TRBV15,TGTGCCACCAGCAGAGGCGTCAGGGGTGAAGCTTTCTTT,CATSRGVRGEAFF
-,TRBJ2-4,-,TRBV4-1,TGCGCCAGCAGCCAAAAGGCGACCGGGCCCTCGGGGAACATTCAGTACTTC,CASSQKATGPSGNIQYF
-,TRBJ1-5,few,TRBV5-1,TGCGCCAGCAGCTTGACGGGGATTAGCAATCAGCCCCAGCATTTT,CASSLTGISNQPQHF
-,TRBJ2-7,-,TRBV7-2,TGTGCCAGCAGCTCCAACAGGGCTAGCCCCTACGAGCAGTACTTC,CASSSNRASPYEQYF
-,TRBJ2-3,-,TRBV5-1,TGCGCCAGCAGCCCGGGGGACCGCTCGGATACGCAGTATTTT,CASSPGDRSDTQYF
-,TRBJ2-5,-,TRBV5-1,TGCGCCACGTCTTCCGGAGGAGAGACCCAGTACTTC,CATSSGGETQYF
-,TRBJ1-5,few,TRBV2,TGTGCCAGTAATCAGGGCGGCAGCAATCAGCCCCAGCATTTT,CASNQGGSNQPQHF
-,TRBJ2-1,-,TRBV11-3,TGTGCCAGCAGACCCGGGACACCTCCTCCCAATGAGCAGTTCTTC,CASRPGTPPPNEQFF
TRBD1,TRBJ1-4,few,TRBV9,TGTGCCAGCAGCCTCAACACAGGGGAAGCGGGAAAACTGTTTTTT,CASSLNTGEAGKLFF
TRBD2,TRBJ2-7,-,TRBV7-2,TGTGCCAGCAGCTTATACTGGGGGGGGACGCGGGAGCAGTACTTC,CASSLYWGGTREQYF
-,TRBJ2-4,-,TRBV10-3,TGTGCCATCAGTGAGAGGAGGGACATTCAGTACTTC,CAISERRDIQYF
-,TRBJ1-5,-,TRBV5-1,TGCGCCAGCAGCGTACAGGGAGATGGCCAGCCCCAGCATTTT,CASSVQGDGQPQHF
-,TRBJ1-2,once,TRBV18,TGTGCCAGCTCCCTGACCCCGTCCGCAGTTTCTACAAGGGGCTATGGCTACACCTTC,CASSLTPSAVSTRGYGYTF
TRBD1,TRBJ1-1,-,TRBV30,TGTGCCGGGGGGACAGGGGCGGACACTGAAGCTTTCTTT,CAGGTGADTEAFF
-,TRBJ2-1,-,TRBV5-1,TGCGCCAGCAGCTTGGGACAGCTTAATGAGCAGTTCTTC,CASSLGQLNEQFF
TRBD2,TRBJ2-3,few,TRBV29-1,TGCAGCGTTGACGGGGCGGGAGGCCCAGATACGCAGTATTTT,CSVDGAGGPDTQYF
-,TRBJ2-5,few,TRBV20-1,TGCAGTGTTCCGGGCCAAGAGACCCAGTACTTC,CSVPGQETQYF